Listed here is a single T cell receptor beta chain. As yet, its antigen is unknown. These data originate in a study of cytomegalovirus exposure and HLA in healthy donors. The study, taken as a whole, reports: Most CMV-associated TCR beta chains appeared HLA-restricted in a later analysis. Investigators reported 150 to 200 TCR beta chains as tied to cytomegalovirus. One variant, a missense change in DCLRE1C, was linked in a later analysis to TCR beta V- and J-gene trimming. Both high specificity and high sensitivity reportedly marked the classifier's diagnosis of cytomegalovirus status.

V lost 5 bases to trimming and J lost 4 bases; unmatched junction nucleotides: 4. Germline CDR1 and CDR2: SGDLS and YYNGEE. This CDR3 comprises 13 residues. Both 60 Vbeta primers and 13 Jbeta primers went into the PCR. The repertoire was sequenced with immunoSEQ multiplex PCR; TCRdb's copy has only in-frame clones and lacks some. Here the sample spans about 150,000 clones, about two thirds being singletons. The receptor was isolated from a man aged 50-59 years in good health and CMV-seropositive. The sample was PBMCs. V gene TRBV9 combines with J gene TRBJ1-1; 8 nucleotides line up with TRBD1. DNA of the CDR3: TGTGCCAGCAGTCAAACAGGGGGCACTGAAGCTTTCTTT. Translation gives CASSQTGGTEAFF. Looking up the rest from reference TRBV9 and TRBJ1-1 gives the full variable domain: DSGVTQTPKHLITATGQRVTLRCSPRSGDLSVYWYQQSLDQGLQFLIQYYNGEERAKGNILERFSAQQFPDLHSELNLSSLELGDSALYFCASSQTGGTEAFFGQGTRLTVV.